This passage covers 18 T cell receptor beta chains from one sample sequenced in a study of blood T cell repertoires in COVID-19. Here immunoSEQ multiplex PCR was the method, and the copy in TCRdb shows in-frame clones only, minus some. Found here are about 120,000 clones, 82% of them singletons; the top ten hold 4% to 5.5%. Sample: peripheral blood. The receptors come from a woman in her 70s with acute or convalescent COVID-19.

CDR3 region: CASSRGEVGTGELFF. CDR3 in DNA: TGTGCCAGCAGCCGAGGCGAGGTGGGCACCGGGGAGCTGTTTTTT. The gene calls are TRBV5-4 and TRBJ2-2; D gene ambiguous. Trimming left V 4 bases short and J 4 bases short, with 14 bases between. CDR3 length equals 15 residues. Germline values: CDR1 SGHNT, CDR2 YYREEE (reference sequence).

The J gene is TRBJ1-1, the V gene TRBV7-2; a possible D gene is TRBD1 (6 bases). This CDR3 contains 13 residues. Trimming cost V 7 bases and J 6 bases, with 15 bases left between them. Germline CDR1 and CDR2: SGHTA and FQGNSA. The CDR3 sequence is CASKKGGLAEAFF. CDR3 in DNA: TGTGCCAGCAAAAAGGGGGGGTTGGCTGAAGCTTTCTTT.

The V and J genes are TRBV5-8 and TRBJ2-1; TRBD2 aligns across 7 bases. The CDR3 runs to 15 residues. CDR1 SGHTS and CDR2 YDEGEE come from the germline V gene. V dropped 0 bases and J dropped 6; count of bases not matched to a gene: 6. As DNA, the CDR3 is TGTGCCAGCAGCTTGGCGGGACTAAGGGCCAATGAGCAGTTCTTC. Its protein is CASSLAGLRANEQFF. Filled out from reference TRBV5-8 and TRBJ2-1, the complete variable domain reads EAGVTQSPTHLIKTRGQQATLRCSPISGHTSVYWYQQALGLGLQFLLWYDEGEERNRGNFPPRFSGRQFPNYSSELNVNALELEDSALYLCASSLAGLRANEQFFGPGTRLTVL.

As DNA, the CDR3 is TGCAGCGTTGATCAAGGTGGGGGGACTGAAGCTTTCTTT. The encoded protein is CSVDQGGGTEAFF. This chain links TRBV29-1 with TRBJ1-1; D perhaps matches TRBD1 (5 bases). Per the germline V gene, CDR1 is SQVTM and CDR2 is ANQGSEA. The CDR3 spans 13 residues. V was clipped by 3 bases and J by 5 bases, with 13 bases between them.

This clone was detected a few times. V gene TRBV30 combines with J gene TRBJ1-2, with 9 positions matching TRBD1. Unmatched junction bases numbered 4, after V lost 5 bases and J lost 3 bases. Germline V gene sequence: CDR1 GTSNPN, CDR2 SVGIG (reference sequence). The CDR3 is 13 amino acids. The CDR3 bases are TGTGCCTGGTCACAGGGGGCTGACTATGGCTACACCTTC. Protein sequence: CAWSQGADYGYTF.

The rearrangement joins TRBV14 to TRBJ2-3; 7 bases line up with TRBD2. CDR3 length: 15 residues. V was pared by 5 bases and J by 1 base, with 6 bases of the junction left unmatched. Germline V CDR1 and CDR2: SGHDN, FVKESK. CDR3 sequence: CASSFGGSGTDTQYF. CDR3 bases: TGTGCCAGCAGCTTCGGGGGGTCGGGCACAGATACGCAGTATTTT.

V usage is TRBV18 and J usage is TRBJ2-7, with a tentative D call TRBD2 (7 bases). Germline loops: CDR1 KGHSH, CDR2 LQKENI. V lost 5 bases, J lost 4 bases, and 24 bases lay in between. CDR3 length equals 17 residues. The CDR3 sequence: CASSEGGDFRRVYEQYV. The CDR3 DNA sequence: TGTGCCAGCTCAGAAGGGGGGGATTTTCGGCGTGTGTACGAGCAGTACGTC.

This clone appeared a single time. The chain couples TRBV5-1 to TRBJ2-1, with TRBD1 identical over 11 bases. The CDR3 covers 15 residues. V was pared by 3 bases and J by 6 bases, with 5 bases of the junction left unmatched. The germline V gene has CDR1 SGHRS and CDR2 YFSETQ. In DNA, the CDR3 is TGCGCCAGCAGCTCCGGGACAGGGGGGGTCAATGAGCAGTTCTTC. This translates into CASSSGTGGVNEQFF.

This clone appeared a single time. The gene calls are TRBV6-5 and TRBJ1-5; a weak D match, TRBD1 (5 bases). CDR3 length: 14 amino acids. V lost 8 bases and J 2 bases, leaving 13 bases between the germline ends. Germline CDR1 MNHEY, CDR2 SVGAGI. As DNA, the CDR3 is TGTGCCAGCCGGGGGTCCAGTGGCAATCAGCCCCAGCATTTT. Amino acids: CASRGSSGNQPQHF.

The CDR3 region is CASPGQTYTEAFF. DNA for the CDR3: TGTGCCAGTCCGGGACAGACATACACTGAAGCTTTCTTT. This rearrangement joins TRBV6-5 to TRBJ1-1; 7 nucleotides align to TRBD1. V lost 9 bases, J lost 3 bases, and 7 bases stayed unmatched. The CDR3 is 13 residues long. Germline V gene data show CDR1 as MNHEY and CDR2 as SVGAGI.

V gene TRBV6-8 combines with J gene TRBJ2-1; no clear D gene. V was trimmed by 6 bases and J by 4 bases, leaving 16 bases between them. This CDR3 is 15 amino acids long. CDR1 is MNHGY and CDR2 is SAAAGT in the germline V gene. Here the CDR3 DNA reads TGTGCCAGCAGGCTCGCGAATTCCGCGTACAATGAGCAGTTCTTC. Translated, it gives CASRLANSAYNEQFF.

The genes are TRBV18 and TRBJ1-2, with D unresolved. The CDR3 is 13 residues long. Germline CDR1 is KGHSH and CDR2 is LQKENI. Trimming took 2 bases from V and 6 from J, leaving 10 bases between them. CDR3 DNA sequence: TGTGCCAGCTCACCAAATGCAGTTGATGGCTACACCTTC. Translating it yields CASSPNAVDGYTF.

This chain uses TRBV7-2 with TRBJ1-3, with D perhaps matching TRBD1 (5 bases). Germline V CDR1 and CDR2: SGHTA, FQGNSA. The CDR3 has 12 amino acids. V lost 7 bases and J lost 4, with 8 bases in between. In DNA form, the CDR3 reads TGTGCCAGCAACGACAGAGGAAACACCATATATTTT. It encodes CASNDRGNTIYF.

The gene calls are TRBV5-6 and TRBJ1-5; D remains ambiguous. The CDR3 covers 15 residues. The V gene lost 0 bases and the J gene lost 5 bases, with 12 bases spanning the gap. The germline CDR1 and CDR2 sequences are SGHDT and YYEEEE. The chain's CDR3 is CASSLGGVGDQPQHF. In DNA, the CDR3 is TGTGCCAGCAGCTTGGGCGGGGTGGGAGATCAGCCCCAGCATTTT.

The V call is TRBV20-1, the J call TRBJ2-7, with 7 positions matching TRBD2. Germline V gene sequence: CDR1 DFQATT, CDR2 SNEGSKA (reference sequence). The J segment lost 3 bases and the V segment lost 7 bases, leaving 3 bases of the junction unmatched. The CDR3 is made up of 11 amino acids. This CDR3 reads CSVTGGYEQYF. DNA for the CDR3: TGCAGTGTAACGGGGGGCTACGAGCAGTACTTC.

V gene TRBV4-3 combines with J gene TRBJ2-2, with TRBD2 matching over 7 bases. In germline, CDR1 is LGHNA, CDR2 YSLEER. This CDR3 is built from 17 residues. With 0 bases clipped from V and 1 base from J, the junction kept 5 bases outside the gene matches. The CDR3 loop is CASSQDLAGENTGELFF. CDR3 bases: TGCGCCAGCAGCCAAGATTTGGCGGGGGAGAACACCGGGGAGCTGTTTTTT.

V and J are TRBV12-3 or TRBV12-4 and TRBJ1-1; maybe TRBD1 (6 bases). The V and J ends lost 1 base and 5 bases respectively, with 8 bases between them. CDR3 length: 13 residues. CDR3 sequence reads: CASSLGRGTEAFF. In DNA, the CDR3 is TGTGCCAGCAGTTTAGGCAGGGGAACTGAAGCTTTCTTT.

This clone was recorded once. The chain uses TRBV10-3 and TRBJ1-3; D remains ambiguous. This CDR3 contains 13 residues. Germline assignment: CDR1 ENHRY and CDR2 SYGVKD. Deletions cut 10 bases from V and 4 bases from J, with 14 bases between. The CDR3 protein is CASSRIGGNTIYF. CDR3 sequence (DNA): TGTGCCAGCTCGAGGATTGGCGGAAACACCATATATTTT.